A selection of T cell receptor beta chains follows, all from one sample in a study of blood T cell repertoires in COVID-19. Profiled with immunoSEQ multiplex PCR; TCRdb holds only in-frame clones, not every one. The sample has about 140,000 clones; roughly 78% are singletons. Sequences were obtained from peripheral blood. The receptors shown here come from a man between 60 and 70 years old with acute or convalescent COVID-19. CDR3s include the opening cysteine and the closing phenylalanine or tryptophan. The D gene is left open where the match is weak. Some rows have no size entry. The others give once, few or many, or a class for an expanded clone.

D | J | V | size | DNA | CDR3
TRBD2 | TRBJ2-7 | TRBV27 | - | TGTGCCAGCAGTCCCTCTGCTAGCGGCACCTACGAGCAGTACTTC | CASSPSASGTYEQYF
TRBD1 | TRBJ1-1 | TRBV30 | - | TGTGCCTGGCACAGGGGGCCGAACACTGAAGCTTTCTTT | CAWHRGPNTEAFF
TRBD2 | TRBJ2-2 | TRBV7-2 | - | TGTGCCTCGCGGGGGGCAGCGGGAGCTGGGGAGCTGTTTTTT | CASRGAAGAGELFF
TRBD1 | TRBJ1-1 | TRBV3-1/TRBV3-2 | - | TGTGCCAGCAGCGCCTACAGGGGGATGAACACTGAAGCTTTCTTT | CASSAYRGMNTEAFF
- | TRBJ1-4 | TRBV4-1 | once | TGCGCCAGCAGTCAGAGGAGTGGTCCACAGGAGAAACTGTTTTTT | CASSQRSGPQEKLFF
TRBD1 | TRBJ1-6 | TRBV9 | - | TGTGCCAGCAGCCCTGGGACAGGGGAATCCTATAATTCACCCCTCCACTTT | CASSPGTGESYNSPLHF
- | TRBJ1-2 | TRBV7-9 | - | TGTGCCAGCAGCTTACCAGACAGGTGGTATGGCTACACCTTC | CASSLPDRWYGYTF
TRBD2 | TRBJ2-5 | TRBV30 | - | TGTGCCTGGAGTCCCTTCGGGACTAGCGGGACCCAAGAGACCCAGTACTTC | CAWSPFGTSGTQETQYF
- | TRBJ2-5 | TRBV24-1 | - | TGTGCCACCAGTGATTTCAGGGTGGGAGAGACCCAGTACTTC | CATSDFRVGETQYF
- | TRBJ2-7 | TRBV20-1 | - | TGCAGCGCCGGTGAATACGAGCAGTACTTC | CSAGEYEQYF
TRBD1 | TRBJ2-7 | TRBV27 | - | TGTGCCAGCAGTTCCGGGACAGGGATCTACGAGCAGTACTTC | CASSSGTGIYEQYF
- | TRBJ1-2 | TRBV19 | - | TGTGCCAGTAGTGTAACAGCCTATGGCTACACCTTC | CASSVTAYGYTF
TRBD1 | TRBJ2-7 | TRBV4-1 | - | TGCGCCAGCAGCCAGCATGGACAGGGGGCAAACGAGCAGTACTTC | CASSQHGQGANEQYF
- | TRBJ1-5 | TRBV19 | - | TGTGCCAGTAGTATCCCAGATTACCCTAATCAGCCCCAGCATTTT | CASSIPDYPNQPQHF
TRBD1 | TRBJ1-2 | TRBV18 | - | TGTGCCAGCTCCCAAGCGGCAGGGGGTAACTATGGCTACACCTTC | CASSQAAGGNYGYTF
TRBD2 | TRBJ2-7 | TRBV2 | - | TGTGCCAGCAGTCCCGGGACTAGCGGGAGGTTCCTTCGCTCCTACGAGCAGTACTTC | CASSPGTSGRFLRSYEQYF
TRBD1 | TRBJ2-2 | TRBV3-1/TRBV3-2 | - | TGTGCCAGCAGCCTGGACAGGAGCTCTAGAGTCGGGGAGCTGTTTTTT | CASSLDRSSRVGELFF
- | TRBJ1-1 | TRBV6-2/TRBV6-3 | - | TGTGCCAGCAGTACCCCGGGGACTGAAGCTTTCTTT | CASSTPGTEAFF
- | TRBJ2-2 | TRBV6-5 | - | TGTGCCAGCAGTTACGGGGCGGAGAACACCGGGGAGCTGTTTTTT | CASSYGAENTGELFF
TRBD1 | TRBJ1-5 | TRBV19 | few | TGTGCCAGCAGGGGGACCCATACTGATCAGCCCCAGCATTTT | CASRGTHTDQPQHF
TRBD1 | TRBJ2-4 | TRBV19 | - | TGTGCCAGTAGTCCCGAGACAGGGCGTCTAGCCAAAAACATTCAGTACTTC | CASSPETGRLAKNIQYF
TRBD2 | TRBJ2-6 | TRBV6-2/TRBV6-3 | - | TGTGCCAGCAGTTACCCGGCTGGGGGGGCTGGGGCCAACGTCCTGACTTTC | CASSYPAGGAGANVLTF
TRBD1 | TRBJ1-4 | TRBV7-9 | - | TGTGCCAGCAGCTTAGCACCGGTCAGGGGGGTAAACGAAAAACTGTTTTTT | CASSLAPVRGVNEKLFF
- | TRBJ1-6 | TRBV3-1/TRBV3-2 | - | TGTGCCAGCAGCCCCTCCCCTGGGCACATTAATTCACCCCTCCACTTT | CASSPSPGHINSPLHF
TRBD1 | TRBJ1-2 | TRBV18 | - | TGTGCCAGCTCACAAGAGAGGACAGGGTCTGGCGACACCTTC | CASSQERTGSGDTF
TRBD1 | TRBJ2-1 | TRBV27 | - | TGTGCCAGCAGGGACAGGGGGTTTCGTGAGCAGTTCTTC | CASRDRGFREQFF
- | TRBJ1-2 | TRBV10-3 | - | TGTGCCATCAGTGAGTCGTACAGCTATGGCTACACCTTC | CAISESYSYGYTF
TRBD1 | TRBJ1-4 | TRBV5-1 | few | TGCGCCAGCAGAGGGACAGACGAAAAACTGTTTTTT | CASRGTDEKLFF
- | TRBJ2-7 | TRBV5-1 | few | TGCGCCAGCAGCTTGTACAGGGACTCCTACGAGCAGTACTTC | CASSLYRDSYEQYF
TRBD2 | TRBJ2-7 | TRBV30 | - | TGTGCCTGGAGTGTAGCTAGCGGGGGGGAGCAGTACTTC | CAWSVASGGEQYF
- | TRBJ2-3 | TRBV5-4 | - | TGTGCCAGCAGCGGAGGAGCCTCGGGGACAGATACGCAGTATTTT | CASSGGASGTDTQYF
TRBD1 | TRBJ2-7 | TRBV5-1 | - | TGCGCCAGCAGCGAACAGGGGGCGCGATTCGAGCAGTACTTC | CASSEQGARFEQYF
TRBD2 | TRBJ2-1 | TRBV2 | - | TGTGCCAGCAGTGAAGGCGGGGGGCCCTACAATGAGCAGTTCTTC | CASSEGGGPYNEQFF